Each of the 6 T cell receptor beta chains below was sequenced from the same sample in a study of shared clonotypes between healthy human individuals. Assay: immunoSEQ multiplex PCR; the TCRdb copy retains only in-frame clones and omits some. This table holds roughly 1 million clones, around 75% found once. The sequencing sample was made of memory CD4+ T cells sorted from blood. Stated subset: CD45RA-negative fraction. All receptors come from a man between 18 and 35 years old in good health.

The chain employs TRBV7-2 and TRBJ2-1, with D possibly TRBD1 on 5 matching bases. The ends were cut back, 2 bases at V and 6 bases at J, with 20 bases in the middle. Germline V gives CDR1 SGHTA, CDR2 FQGNSA. The CDR3 is 17 residues long. The CDR3 DNA is TGTGCCAGCAGCTTACCCCTGGCAGGGTACCGAATCAATGAGCAGTTCTTC. As protein: CASSLPLAGYRINEQFF.

This chain joins TRBV28 and TRBJ1-2; TRBD1 matches 9 bases. Germline CDR1 is MDHEN and CDR2 is SYDVKM. The V segment lost 2 bases and the J segment 4 bases; nucleotides outside the gene matches: 11. CDR3 length equals 17 residues. In DNA, the CDR3 is TGTGCCAGCAGTTTAGCTCCAGGACAGGGGTCTCCCTATGGCTACACCTTC. Residues: CASSLAPGQGSPYGYTF.

This chain joins TRBV28 and TRBJ1-6; D is unclear. The germline V and J ends were trimmed by 8 bases and 8 bases, with 10 bases remaining between them. Germline CDR1 reads MDHEN; CDR2 reads SYDVKM. The CDR3 is 12 amino acids. DNA for the CDR3: TGTGCCAGCGAGGGTCAGGATTCACCCCTCCACTTT. Protein product: CASEGQDSPLHF. The entire variable domain, with the rest obtained from reference TRBV28 and TRBJ1-6, is as follows: DVKVTQSSRYLVKRTGEKVFLECVQDMDHENMFWYRQDPGLGLRLIYFSYDVKMKEKGDIPEGYSVSREKKERFSLILESASTNQTSMYLCASEGQDSPLHFGNGTRLTVT.

The chain employs TRBV19 and TRBJ2-2; a possible D gene is TRBD2 (6 bases). Germline values: CDR1 LNHDA, CDR2 SQIVND (reference sequence). V was pared by 2 bases and J by 6 bases, with 10 bases between. The length of the CDR3 is 14 residues. DNA for the CDR3: TGTGCCAGTAGTATACGGGGGATAGCCGGGGAGCTGTTTTTT. It translates to CASSIRGIAGELFF. Full variable domain (outside the CDR3, taken from reference TRBV19 and TRBJ2-2): DGGITQSPKYLFRKEGQNVTLSCEQNLNHDAMYWYRQDPGQGLRLIYYSQIVNDFQKGDIAEGYSVSREKKESFPLTVTSAQKNPTAFYLCASSIRGIAGELFFGEGSRLTVL.

This clone was observed a handful of times. The CDR3 is CASSQAHAWETQYF. For the CDR3, the DNA is TGCGCCAGCAGCCAAGCCCATGCGTGGGAGACCCAGTACTTC. The V gene is TRBV5-1, the J gene TRBJ2-5; D call uncertain. The ends were cut back, 4 bases at V and 5 bases at J, with 15 bases in the middle. The CDR3 length is 14 residues. Germline CDR1 reads SGHRS; CDR2 reads YFSETQ.

The chain has TRBV2 and TRBJ2-5; D may be TRBD1 or TRBD2 (5 bases each). The CDR3 has 17 residues. Germline loops: CDR1 SNHLY, CDR2 FYNNEI. Trimming removed 3 bases from V and 4 bases from J, with 21 bases in between. This chain's CDR3 is CASSDRVGTNEGETQYF. CDR3 nucleotide sequence: TGTGCCAGCAGTGACAGGGTTGGGACGAACGAGGGAGAGACCCAGTACTTC.